The sequence of this T cell receptor beta chain was determined in a study of blood T cell repertoires in COVID-19. Overall study context: Sites across the United States, Italy and Spain contributed samples from acute and convalescent COVID-19. The cDNA or gDNA used as material had been derived from T cells, B-cell-depleted T cells, or PBMCs.

Germline V gene lookup returns CDR1 LNHDA and CDR2 SQIVND (reference sequence). The CDR3 sequence is 15 residues long. V was pared by 8 bases and J by 7 bases, with 12 bases of the junction left unmatched. Authors' methods: Amplified reference gene primers provided the basis for estimating nucleated cell counts. The repertoire was sequenced with immunoSEQ multiplex PCR; TCRdb's copy has only in-frame clones and lacks some. That table is the source of V, J and clone size, and D and trimming were worked out from the DNA. The sample gives roughly 28,000 clones, 85% to 90% of which show up once; under 55% is in the top ten.

The source of this sequence is a human donor with acute or convalescent COVID-19. The donor label of this sample is uncertain. The chain employs TRBV19 and TRBJ1-2; 11 nucleotides align to TRBD1. What was sequenced was peripheral blood. The CDR3, as DNA: TGTGCCAGTGAATTTCAGGACAGGGGGCTTCTTGGCTACACCTTC. Protein product: CASEFQDRGLLGYTF.